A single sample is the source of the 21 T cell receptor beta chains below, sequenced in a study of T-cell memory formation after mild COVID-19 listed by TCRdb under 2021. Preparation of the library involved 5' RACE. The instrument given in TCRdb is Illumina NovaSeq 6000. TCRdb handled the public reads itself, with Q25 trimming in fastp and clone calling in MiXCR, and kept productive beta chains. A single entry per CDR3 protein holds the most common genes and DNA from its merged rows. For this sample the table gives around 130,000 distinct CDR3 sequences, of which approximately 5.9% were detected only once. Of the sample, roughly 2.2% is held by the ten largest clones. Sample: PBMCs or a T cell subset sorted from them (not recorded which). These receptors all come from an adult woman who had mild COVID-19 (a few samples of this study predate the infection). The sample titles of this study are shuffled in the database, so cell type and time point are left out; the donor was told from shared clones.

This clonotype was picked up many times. As DNA, the CDR3 is TGTGCCAGCAGCTCTACAGGGGGCTACGAGCAGTACTTC. This encodes CASSSTGGYEQYF. This sequence joins TRBV7-3 and TRBJ2-7; 8 bases line up with TRBD1. V was pared by 4 bases and J by 3 bases, with 2 bases of the junction left unmatched. Germline V lookup: CDR1 SGHTA, CDR2 FQGTGA. CDR3 length: 13 amino acids.

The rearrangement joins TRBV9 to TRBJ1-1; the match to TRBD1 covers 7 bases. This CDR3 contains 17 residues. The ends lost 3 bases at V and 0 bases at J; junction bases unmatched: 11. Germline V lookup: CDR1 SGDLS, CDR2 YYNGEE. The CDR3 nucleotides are TGTGCCAGCAGCGGCCCGACAGGGAACCCCGTGAACACTGAAGCTTTCTTT. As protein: CASSGPTGNPVNTEAFF.

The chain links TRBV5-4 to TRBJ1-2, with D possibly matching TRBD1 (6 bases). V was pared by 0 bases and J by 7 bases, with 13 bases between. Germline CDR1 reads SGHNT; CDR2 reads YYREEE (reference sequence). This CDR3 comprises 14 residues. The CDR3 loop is CASSLDPGVVGYTF. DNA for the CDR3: TGTGCCAGCAGCTTGGATCCAGGGGTAGTTGGCTACACCTTC.

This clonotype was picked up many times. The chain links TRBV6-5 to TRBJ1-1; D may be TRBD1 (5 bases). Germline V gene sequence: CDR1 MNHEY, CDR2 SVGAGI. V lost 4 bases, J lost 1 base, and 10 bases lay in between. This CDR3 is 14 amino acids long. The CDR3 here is CASSLGRPNTEAFF. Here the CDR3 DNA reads TGTGCCAGCAGTTTGGGACGGCCGAACACTGAAGCTTTCTTT.

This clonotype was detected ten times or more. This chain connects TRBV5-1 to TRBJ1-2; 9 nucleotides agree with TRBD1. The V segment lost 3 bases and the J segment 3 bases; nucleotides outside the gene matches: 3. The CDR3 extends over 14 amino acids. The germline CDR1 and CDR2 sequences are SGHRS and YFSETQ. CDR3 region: CASSSQGADYGYTF. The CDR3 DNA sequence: TGCGCCAGCAGCTCACAGGGGGCAGACTATGGCTACACCTTC. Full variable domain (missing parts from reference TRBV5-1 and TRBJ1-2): KAGVTQTPRYLIKTRGQQVTLSCSPISGHRSVSWYQQTPGQGLQFLFEYFSETQRNKGNFPGRFSGRQFSNSRSEMNVSTLELGDSALYLCASSSQGADYGYTFGSGTRLTVV.

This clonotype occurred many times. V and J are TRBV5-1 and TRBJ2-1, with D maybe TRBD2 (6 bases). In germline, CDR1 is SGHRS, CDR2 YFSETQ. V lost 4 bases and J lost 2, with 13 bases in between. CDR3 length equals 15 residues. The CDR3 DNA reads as TGCGCCAGCAGCCGCCGGGACTCGGCCTACAATGAGCAGTTCTTC. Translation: CASSRRDSAYNEQFF.

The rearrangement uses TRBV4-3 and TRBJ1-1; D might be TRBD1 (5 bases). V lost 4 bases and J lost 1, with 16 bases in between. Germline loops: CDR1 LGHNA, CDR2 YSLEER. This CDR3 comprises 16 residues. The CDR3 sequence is CASSPRTGLKNTEAFF. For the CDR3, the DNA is TGCGCCAGCAGCCCCCGGACGGGACTCAAGAACACTGAAGCTTTCTTT.

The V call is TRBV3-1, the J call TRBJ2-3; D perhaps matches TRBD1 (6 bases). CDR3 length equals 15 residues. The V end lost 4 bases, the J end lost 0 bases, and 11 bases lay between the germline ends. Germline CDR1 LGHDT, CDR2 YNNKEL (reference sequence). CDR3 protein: CASSPGVDSTDTQYF. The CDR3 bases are TGTGCCAGCAGCCCAGGGGTCGATAGCACAGATACGCAGTATTTT.

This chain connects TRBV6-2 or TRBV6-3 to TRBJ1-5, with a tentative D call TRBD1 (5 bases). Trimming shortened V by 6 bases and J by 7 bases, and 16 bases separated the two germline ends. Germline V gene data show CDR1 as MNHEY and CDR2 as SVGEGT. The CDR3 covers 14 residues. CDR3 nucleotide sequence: TGTGCCAGCAGCTGGGGGACGGGTGGACAGCCCCAGCATTTT. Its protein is CASSWGTGGQPQHF.

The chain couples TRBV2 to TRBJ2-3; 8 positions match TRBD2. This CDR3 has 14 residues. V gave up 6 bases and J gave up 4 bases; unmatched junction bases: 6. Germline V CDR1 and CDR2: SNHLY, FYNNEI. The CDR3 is CASRPREGADTQYF. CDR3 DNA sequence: TGTGCCAGCAGACCCCGGGAGGGGGCAGATACGCAGTATTTT.

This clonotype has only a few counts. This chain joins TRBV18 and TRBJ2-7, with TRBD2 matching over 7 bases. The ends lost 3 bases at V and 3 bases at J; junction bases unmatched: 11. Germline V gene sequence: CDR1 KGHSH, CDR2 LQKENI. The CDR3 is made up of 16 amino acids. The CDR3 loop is CASSPTTTSRYYEQYF. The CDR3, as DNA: TGTGCCAGCTCACCCACGACGACTAGCAGATACTACGAGCAGTACTTC. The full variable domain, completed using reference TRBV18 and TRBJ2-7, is NAGVMQNPRHLVRRRGQEARLRCSPMKGHSHVYWYRQLPEEGLKFMVYLQKENIIDESGMPKERFSAEFPKEGPSILRIQQVVRGDSAAYFCASSPTTTSRYYEQYFGPGTRLTVT.

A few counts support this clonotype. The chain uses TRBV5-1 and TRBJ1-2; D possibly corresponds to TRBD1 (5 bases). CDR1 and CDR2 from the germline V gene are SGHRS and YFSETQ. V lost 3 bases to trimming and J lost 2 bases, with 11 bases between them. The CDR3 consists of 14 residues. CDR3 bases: TGCGCCAGCAGCTCGGGGCTGCGGAACTATGGCTACACCTTC. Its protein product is CASSSGLRNYGYTF.

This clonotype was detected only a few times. CDR3 nucleotides: TGCGCCAGCAATAGGGATGGGAACACTGAAGCTTTCTTT. This encodes CASNRDGNTEAFF. The V call is TRBV5-1, the J call TRBJ1-1; D not resolved. V gave up 6 bases and J gave up 1 base, with 10 bases separating them. Germline CDR1 is SGHRS and CDR2 is YFSETQ. This CDR3 region has 13 residues.

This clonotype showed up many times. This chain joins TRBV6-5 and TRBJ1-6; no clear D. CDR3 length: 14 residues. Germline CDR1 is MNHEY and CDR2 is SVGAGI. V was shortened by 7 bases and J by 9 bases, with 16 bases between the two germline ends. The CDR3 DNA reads TGTGCCAGCACTTCTCGCGGTAGGAGTTCACCCCTCCACTTT. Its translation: CASTSRGRSSPLHF.

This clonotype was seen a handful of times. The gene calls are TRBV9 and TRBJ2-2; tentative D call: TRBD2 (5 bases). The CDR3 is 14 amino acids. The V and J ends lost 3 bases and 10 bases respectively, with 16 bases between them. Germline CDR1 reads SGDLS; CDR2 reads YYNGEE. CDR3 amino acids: CASSASMTLAELFF. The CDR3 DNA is TGTGCCAGCAGCGCCTCCATGACTCTAGCGGAGCTGTTTTTT.

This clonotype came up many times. CDR3 in DNA: TGTGCCATCAGTGAGTCGTCGACGGAGACCCAGTACTTC. Its protein is CAISESSTETQYF. V gene TRBV10-3 combines with J gene TRBJ2-5; the D is unclear. V lost 0 bases, J lost 5 bases, and 7 bases lay in between. CDR3 size: 13 residues. CDR1 and CDR2 (germline): ENHRY, SYGVKD.

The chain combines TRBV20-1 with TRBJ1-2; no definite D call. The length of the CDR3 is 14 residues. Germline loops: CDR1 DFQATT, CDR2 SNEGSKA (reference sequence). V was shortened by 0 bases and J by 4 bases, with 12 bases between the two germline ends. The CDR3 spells CSARDRGSIYGYTF. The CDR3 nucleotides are TGCAGTGCTAGAGATCGGGGTTCGATCTATGGCTACACCTTC.

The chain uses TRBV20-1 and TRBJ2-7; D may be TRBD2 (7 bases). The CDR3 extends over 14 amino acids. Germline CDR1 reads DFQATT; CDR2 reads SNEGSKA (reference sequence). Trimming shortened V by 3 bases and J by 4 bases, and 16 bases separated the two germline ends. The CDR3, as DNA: TGCAGTGCTAGCGCCCGGGGGCGGGGGTACGAGCAGTACTTC. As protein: CSASARGRGYEQYF.

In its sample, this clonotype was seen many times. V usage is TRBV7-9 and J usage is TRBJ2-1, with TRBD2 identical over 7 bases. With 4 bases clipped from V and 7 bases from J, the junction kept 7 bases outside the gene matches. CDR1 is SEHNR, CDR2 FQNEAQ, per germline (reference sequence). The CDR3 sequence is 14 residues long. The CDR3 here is CASSSLGGGNEQFF. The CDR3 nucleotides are TGTGCCAGCAGCTCCCTGGGGGGGGGAAATGAGCAGTTCTTC.

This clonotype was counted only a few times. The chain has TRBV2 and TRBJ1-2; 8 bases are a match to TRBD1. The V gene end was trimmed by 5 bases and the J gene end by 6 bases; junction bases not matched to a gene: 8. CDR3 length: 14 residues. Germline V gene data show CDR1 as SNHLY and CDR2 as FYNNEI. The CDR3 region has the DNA TGTGCCAGCAGTCAAGAGTCGACAGGGGATGGCTACACCTTC. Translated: CASSQESTGDGYTF.

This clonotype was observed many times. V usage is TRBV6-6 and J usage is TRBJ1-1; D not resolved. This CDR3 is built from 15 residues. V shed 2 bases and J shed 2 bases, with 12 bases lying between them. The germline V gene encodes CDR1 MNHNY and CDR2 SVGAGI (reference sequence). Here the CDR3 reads CASSYGRLPNTEAFF. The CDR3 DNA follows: TGTGCCAGCAGTTACGGGCGACTGCCTAACACTGAAGCTTTCTTT.